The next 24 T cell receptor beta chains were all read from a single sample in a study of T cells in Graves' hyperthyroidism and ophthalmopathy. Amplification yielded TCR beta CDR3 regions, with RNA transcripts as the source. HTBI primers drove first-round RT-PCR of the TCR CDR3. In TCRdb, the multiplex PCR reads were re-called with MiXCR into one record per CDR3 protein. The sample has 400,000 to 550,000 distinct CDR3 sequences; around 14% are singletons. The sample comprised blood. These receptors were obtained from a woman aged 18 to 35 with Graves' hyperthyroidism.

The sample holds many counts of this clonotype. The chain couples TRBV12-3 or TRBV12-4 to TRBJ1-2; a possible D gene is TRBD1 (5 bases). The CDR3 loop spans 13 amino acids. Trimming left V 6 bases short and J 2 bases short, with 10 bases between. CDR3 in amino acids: CASSLGDNYGYTF. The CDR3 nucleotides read TGTGCCAGCAGCTTGGGGGACAACTATGGCTACACCTTC.

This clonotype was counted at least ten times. The CDR3 coding sequence is TGTGCCAGCAGCCCGACTAGCGGGAGGGCCGGAGGATACGAGCAGTACTTC. Its protein product is CASSPTSGRAGGYEQYF. V usage is TRBV3-1 and J usage is TRBJ2-7; 14 bases agree with TRBD2. This CDR3 region has 17 residues. From germline, CDR1 is LGHDT and CDR2 YNNKEL (reference sequence). The J segment lost 4 bases and the V segment lost 4 bases, leaving 9 bases of the junction unmatched.

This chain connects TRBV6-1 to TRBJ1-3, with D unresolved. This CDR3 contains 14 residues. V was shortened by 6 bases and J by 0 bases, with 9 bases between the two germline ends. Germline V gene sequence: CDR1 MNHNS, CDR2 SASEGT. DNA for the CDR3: TGTGCCAGCAGCCCGTCTTACTCTGGAAACACCATATATTTT. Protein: CASSPSYSGNTIYF.

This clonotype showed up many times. The CDR3 bases are TGTGCCAGCAGCCCGGGACTAGCGGGAGGGCCCACGATTGAGGAGCAGTTCTTC. Its protein product is CASSPGLAGGPTIEEQFF. The rearrangement joins TRBV12-3 or TRBV12-4 to TRBJ2-1; 16 nucleotides align to TRBD2. V lost 6 bases to trimming and J lost 10 bases; unmatched junction nucleotides: 15. This CDR3 has 18 residues.

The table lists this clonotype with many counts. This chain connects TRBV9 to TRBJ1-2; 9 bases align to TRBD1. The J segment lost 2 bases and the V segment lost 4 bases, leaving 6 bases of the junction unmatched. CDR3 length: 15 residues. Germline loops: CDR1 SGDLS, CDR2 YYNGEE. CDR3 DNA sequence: TGTGCCAGCAGCCCATGGGACAGGGTGAACTATGGCTACACCTTC. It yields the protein CASSPWDRVNYGYTF.

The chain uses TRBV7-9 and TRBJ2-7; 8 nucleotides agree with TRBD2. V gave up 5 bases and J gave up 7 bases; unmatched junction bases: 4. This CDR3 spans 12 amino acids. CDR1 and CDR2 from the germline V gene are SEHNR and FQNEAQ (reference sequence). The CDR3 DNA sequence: TGTGCCAGCAGCAGCGGGAGCGGTGAGCAGTACTTC. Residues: CASSSGSGEQYF. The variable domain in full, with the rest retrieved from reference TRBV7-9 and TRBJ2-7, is DTGVSQNPRHKITKRGQNVTFRCDPISEHNRLYWYRQTLGQGPEFLTYFQNEAQLEKSRLLSDRFSAERPKGSFSTLEIQRTEQGDSAMYLCASSSGSGEQYFGPGTRLTVT.

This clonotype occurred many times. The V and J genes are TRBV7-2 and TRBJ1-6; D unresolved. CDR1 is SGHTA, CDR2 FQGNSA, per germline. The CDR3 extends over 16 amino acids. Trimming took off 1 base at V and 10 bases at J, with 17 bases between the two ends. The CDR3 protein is CASSLVIIEGRSPLHF. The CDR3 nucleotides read TGTGCCAGCAGCTTAGTGATTATCGAAGGCCGATCACCCCTCCACTTT.

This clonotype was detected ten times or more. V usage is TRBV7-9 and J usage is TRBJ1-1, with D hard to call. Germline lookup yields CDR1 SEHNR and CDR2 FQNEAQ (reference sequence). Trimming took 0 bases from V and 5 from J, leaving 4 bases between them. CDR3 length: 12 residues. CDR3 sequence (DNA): TGTGCCAGCAGCTTAGCGATTACTGAAGCTTTCTTT. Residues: CASSLAITEAFF.

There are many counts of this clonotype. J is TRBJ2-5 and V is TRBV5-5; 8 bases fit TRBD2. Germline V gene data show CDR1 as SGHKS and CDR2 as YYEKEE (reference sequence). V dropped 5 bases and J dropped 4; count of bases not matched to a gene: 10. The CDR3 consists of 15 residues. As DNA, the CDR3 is TGTGCCAGCAGTATGGGGTATAGCGGGACAGAGACCCAGTACTTC. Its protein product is CASSMGYSGTETQYF. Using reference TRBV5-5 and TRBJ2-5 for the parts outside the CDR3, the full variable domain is DAGVTQSPTHLIKTRGQQVTLRCSPISGHKSVSWYQQVLGQGPQFIFQYYEKEERGRGNFPDRFSARQFPNYSSELNVNALLLGDSALYLCASSMGYSGTETQYFGPGTRLLVL.

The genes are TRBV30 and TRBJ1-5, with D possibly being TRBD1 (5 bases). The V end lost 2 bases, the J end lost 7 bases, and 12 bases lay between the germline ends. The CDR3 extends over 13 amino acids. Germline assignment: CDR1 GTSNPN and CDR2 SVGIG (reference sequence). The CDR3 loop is CAWSSLGGQPQHF. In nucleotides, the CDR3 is TGTGCCTGGAGTAGCTTGGGGGGACAGCCCCAGCATTTT.

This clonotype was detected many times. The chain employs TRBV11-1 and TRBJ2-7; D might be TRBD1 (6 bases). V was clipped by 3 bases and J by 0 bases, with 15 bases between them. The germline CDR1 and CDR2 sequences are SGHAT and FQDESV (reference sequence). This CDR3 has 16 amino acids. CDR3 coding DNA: TGTGCCAGCAGCTTTTCAGGGGACCAACCCTCCTACGAGCAGTACTTC. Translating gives CASSFSGDQPSYEQYF.

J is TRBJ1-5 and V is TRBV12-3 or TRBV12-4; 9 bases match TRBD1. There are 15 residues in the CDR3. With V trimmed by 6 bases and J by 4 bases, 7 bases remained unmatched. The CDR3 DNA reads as TGTGCCAGCAGACCTGGGACAGGGAGAAATCAGCCCCAGCATTTT. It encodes CASRPGTGRNQPQHF.

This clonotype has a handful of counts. The CDR3 nucleotides read TGCGCCAGCAGTGAGACAGGGGAAAGCTCCTATAATTCACCCCTCCACTTT. Protein product: CASSETGESSYNSPLHF. The chain joins TRBV10-2 to TRBJ1-6; 7 nucleotides align to TRBD1. With 2 bases clipped from V and 0 bases from J, the junction kept 4 bases outside the gene matches. This CDR3 region has 17 residues. The germline CDR1 and CDR2 sequences are WSHSY and SAAADI.

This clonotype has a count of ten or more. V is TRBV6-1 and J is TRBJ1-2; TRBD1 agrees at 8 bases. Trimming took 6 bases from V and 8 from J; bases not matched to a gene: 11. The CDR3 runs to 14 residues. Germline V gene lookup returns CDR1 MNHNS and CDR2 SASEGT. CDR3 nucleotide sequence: TGTGCCAGCAGCCCTATTGGACAGGGTGGAGGCTACACCTTC. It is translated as CASSPIGQGGGYTF.

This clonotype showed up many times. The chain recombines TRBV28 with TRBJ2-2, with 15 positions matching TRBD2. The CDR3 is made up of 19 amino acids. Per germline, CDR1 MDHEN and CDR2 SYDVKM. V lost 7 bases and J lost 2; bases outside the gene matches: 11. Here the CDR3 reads CASTPSWGLAGGNTGELFF. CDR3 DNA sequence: TGTGCCAGCACCCCCTCCTGGGGACTAGCGGGAGGCAACACCGGGGAGCTGTTTTTT.

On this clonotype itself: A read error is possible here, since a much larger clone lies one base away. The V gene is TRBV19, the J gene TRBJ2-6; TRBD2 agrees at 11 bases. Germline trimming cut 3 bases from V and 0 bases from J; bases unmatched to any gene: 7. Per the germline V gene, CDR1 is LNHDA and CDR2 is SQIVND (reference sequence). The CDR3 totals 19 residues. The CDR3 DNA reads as TGTGCCAGTAGTATCTCTCGACTAGCGGGGACCTCTGGGGCCAACGTCCTGACTTTC. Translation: CASSISRLAGTSGANVLTF.

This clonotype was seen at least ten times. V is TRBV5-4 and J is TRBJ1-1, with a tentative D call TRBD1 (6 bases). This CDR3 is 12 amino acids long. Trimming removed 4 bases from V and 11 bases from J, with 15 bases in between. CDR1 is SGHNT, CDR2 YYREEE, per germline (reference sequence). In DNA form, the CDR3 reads TGTGCCAGCAGCCCTTCTCAGGGGATGGCTTTCTTT. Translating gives CASSPSQGMAFF.

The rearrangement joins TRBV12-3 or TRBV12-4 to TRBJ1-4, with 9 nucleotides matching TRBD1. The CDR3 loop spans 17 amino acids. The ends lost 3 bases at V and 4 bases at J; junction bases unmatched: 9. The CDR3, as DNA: TGTGCCAGCAGTTTCTCCCCACAGGGGGCGGATAATGAAAAACTGTTTTTT. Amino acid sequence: CASSFSPQGADNEKLFF.

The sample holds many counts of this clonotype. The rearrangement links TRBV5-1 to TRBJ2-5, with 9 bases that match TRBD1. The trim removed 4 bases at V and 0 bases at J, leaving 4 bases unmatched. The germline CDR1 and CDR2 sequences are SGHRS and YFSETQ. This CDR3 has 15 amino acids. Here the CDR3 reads CASSAGQGHQETQYF. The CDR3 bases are TGCGCCAGCAGCGCGGGACAGGGACACCAAGAGACCCAGTACTTC.

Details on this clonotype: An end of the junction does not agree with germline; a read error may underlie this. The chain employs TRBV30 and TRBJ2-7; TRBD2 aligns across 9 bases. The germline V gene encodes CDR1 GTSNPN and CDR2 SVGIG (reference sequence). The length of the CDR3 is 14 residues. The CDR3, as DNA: TGTGTCTGGAGTGGGGGACTAGCTTTCTACGAGCAGTACTTC. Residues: CVWSGGLAFYEQYF.

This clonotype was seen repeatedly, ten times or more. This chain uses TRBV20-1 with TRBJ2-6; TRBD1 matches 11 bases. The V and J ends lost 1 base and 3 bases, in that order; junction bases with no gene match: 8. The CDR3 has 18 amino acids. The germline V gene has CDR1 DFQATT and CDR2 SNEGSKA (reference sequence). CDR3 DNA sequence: TGCAGTGCTAGAGTCCGGACAGGGGGCGAGGGTGGGGCCAACGTCCTGACTTTC. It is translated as CSARVRTGGEGGANVLTF.

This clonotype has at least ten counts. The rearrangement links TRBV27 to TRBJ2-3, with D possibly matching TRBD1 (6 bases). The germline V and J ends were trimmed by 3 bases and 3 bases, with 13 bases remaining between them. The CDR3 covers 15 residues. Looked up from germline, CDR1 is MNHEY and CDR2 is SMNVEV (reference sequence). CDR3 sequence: CASSFLTGGTDTQYF. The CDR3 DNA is TGTGCCAGCAGTTTCCTGACAGGCGGAACAGATACGCAGTATTTT.

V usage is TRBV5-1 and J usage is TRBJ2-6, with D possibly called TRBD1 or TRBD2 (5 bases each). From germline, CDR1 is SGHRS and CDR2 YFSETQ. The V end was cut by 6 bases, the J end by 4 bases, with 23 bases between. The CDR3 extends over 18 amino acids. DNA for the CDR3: TGCGCCAGCAACGAACGGGGACCCCAGATCAGAGGGGCCAACGTCCTGACTTTC. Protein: CASNERGPQIRGANVLTF.

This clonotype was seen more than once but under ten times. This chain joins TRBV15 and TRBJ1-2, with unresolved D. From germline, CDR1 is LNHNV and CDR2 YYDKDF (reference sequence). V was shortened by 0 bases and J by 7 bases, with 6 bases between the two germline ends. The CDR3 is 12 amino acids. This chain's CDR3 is CATSRDRGGYTF. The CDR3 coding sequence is TGTGCCACCAGCAGAGATAGAGGTGGCTACACCTTC.